The rows below give T cell receptor beta chains drawn from one sample of a study of cytomegalovirus exposure and HLA in healthy donors. Assay used: immunoSEQ multiplex PCR; TCRdb lists only in-frame clones, some missing. The sample consists of more than 150,000 clones, around 80% of them appearing once. Sequenced: PBMCs. All receptors come from a girl aged 5 to 17 in good health and CMV-seropositive. Both conserved end residues are part of each CDR3. A D gene is named only where the DNA matches it firmly. Rows may omit the clone size; those that give it use once, few, many or a size class.

TRBV6-1,.,.,TRBJ1-2,TGTGCCAGCATCACTGACAGCCTCGGGTCTTATGGCTACACCTTC,CASITDSLGSYGYTF
TRBV9,TRBD2,.,TRBJ2-5,TGTGCCGGGGGGGACTGCCAAGAGACCCAGTACTTC,CAGGDCQETQYF
TRBV6-6,TRBD2,.,TRBJ2-3,TGTGCCAGCAGATATCTAGCGGGAGGGCTTTCAGATACGCAGTATTTT,CASRYLAGGLSDTQYF
TRBV18,.,.,TRBJ1-1,TGTGCCAGCTCACCCAGTTTAATCCTGAACACTGAAGCTTTCTTT,CASSPSLILNTEAFF
TRBV5-4,TRBD2,.,TRBJ2-1,TGTGCCAGCAGCTACTCCCTGACTAGCGGGAGCAAAGACAATGAGCAGTTCTTC,CASSYSLTSGSKDNEQFF
TRBV6-5,TRBD2,.,TRBJ2-7,TGTGCCAGCAGTGCCGCGGGAGGCGAGCAGTACTTC,CASSAAGGEQYF
TRBV5-1,TRBD1,once,TRBJ2-7,TGCGCCAGCAGCGCCGGACAGGGGGGATCCTACGAGCAGTACTTC,CASSAGQGGSYEQYF
TRBV2,.,once,TRBJ2-7,TGTGCCAGCAGCCCCGGGCCCCCCGGCTCGCGGGGTTTCTACGAGCAGTACTTC,CASSPGPPGSRGFYEQYF
TRBV5-4,.,.,TRBJ2-5,TGTGCCAGCAGCTTGGGACAGCAAGAGACCCAGTACTTC,CASSLGQQETQYF
TRBV19,TRBD2,.,TRBJ2-7,TGTGCCAGTAGTCTAGGACTAGCGGGAGTAGGCGAGCAGTACTTC,CASSLGLAGVGEQYF
TRBV6-1,.,.,TRBJ2-7,TGTGCCAGCAGTCCGCGGACAGAAACCTACGAGCAGTACTTC,CASSPRTETYEQYF
TRBV7-9,TRBD1,.,TRBJ1-1,TGTGCCAGCAGCTGGCCGGGACAGGGAAACACTGAAGCTTTCTTT,CASSWPGQGNTEAFF
TRBV5-4,TRBD1,.,TRBJ2-3,TGTGCCAGCAGCCTTCACGGACAGGGGATCACGCAGTATTTT,CASSLHGQGITQYF
TRBV4-2,.,.,TRBJ2-7,TGTGCCAGCAGCCAAGCGCGGGACGGGTACGAGCAGTACTTC,CASSQARDGYEQYF
TRBV4-1,TRBD1,.,TRBJ1-1,TGCGCCAGCAGCCAGGCTGGACAGGGTTTGGGAGCTTTCTTT,CASSQAGQGLGAFF
TRBV5-6,TRBD1,.,TRBJ1-1,TGTGCCAGCAGCTTGGTGGACAGGGGGCGCAGTCCGGCTTTCTTT,CASSLVDRGRSPAFF
TRBV6-5,.,.,TRBJ2-1,TGTGCCAGCAGTTACACAGATGAGCAGTTCTTC,CASSYTDEQFF
TRBV14,.,once,TRBJ2-3,TGTGCCAGCAGCCAACGGCAGACTCGGTGGTATTTT,CASSQRQTRWYF
TRBV6-1,TRBD1,.,TRBJ2-7,TGTGCCAGCCGGGACAGGGGCTACGAGCAGTACTTC,CASRDRGYEQYF
TRBV6-4,TRBD2,.,TRBJ2-1,TGTGCCAGCAGGAAGCGGGAGTGGGACAATGAGCAGTTCTTC,CASRKREWDNEQFF
TRBV6-1,.,few,TRBJ2-7,TGTGCCAGCAAGGGGCTGCTCTGGTACGAGCAGTACTTC,CASKGLLWYEQYF
TRBV6-1,TRBD1,.,TRBJ1-3,TGTGCCAGCAGCGGAGCCACAGGGGGCTTCGACACCATATATTTT,CASSGATGGFDTIYF
TRBV4-1,.,.,TRBJ2-1,TGCGCCAGCAGCACCTTTCGGGACACCTACAATGAGCAGTTCTTC,CASSTFRDTYNEQFF
TRBV7-8,.,once,TRBJ1-2,TGTGCCAGCAGCTCGAGTCCCACAGGGCCTTCCACCTTC,CASSSSPTGPSTF
TRBV11-2,TRBD1,.,TRBJ1-5,TGTGCCAGCAGCCTTACAGGGGGGTATCAGCCCCAGCATTTT,CASSLTGGYQPQHF
TRBV5-5,TRBD1,.,TRBJ1-4,TGTGCCAGCAGCCTCTCCCAGGGGGCGACTAATGAAAAACTGTTTTTT,CASSLSQGATNEKLFF
TRBV5-7,TRBD1,.,TRBJ1-1,TGTGCCAGCAGCGTGGGACAGGGGATCACTGAAGCTTTCTTT,CASSVGQGITEAFF
TRBV11-2,.,.,TRBJ1-2,TGTGCCAGCAGCCAAACGGGGAAAGATGGCTACACCTTC,CASSQTGKDGYTF
TRBV7-9,.,few,TRBJ2-2,TGTGCCAGCAGTCCCAGGGAATCCGGGGAGCTGTTTTTT,CASSPRESGELFF
TRBV5-1,.,.,TRBJ2-1,TGCGCCAGCAGCTTGCCCTCAAACCCCGGGAATGAGCAGTTCTTC,CASSLPSNPGNEQFF
TRBV5-4,.,.,TRBJ1-1,TGTGCCAGCAGCTTGGACATGAACACTGAAGCTTTCTTT,CASSLDMNTEAFF
TRBV30,.,once,TRBJ2-1,TGTGCCTGGAGTTTACTGCCTAGGGGTGAGCAGTTCTTC,CAWSLLPRGEQFF
TRBV6-1,.,.,TRBJ2-7,TGTGCCAGCAGTGAATTGCAGGATAAATCCTACGAGCAGTACTTC,CASSELQDKSYEQYF
TRBV27,TRBD2,.,TRBJ2-7,TGTGCCAGCAGAGAAGAGCGGGACTACGAGCAGTACTTC,CASREERDYEQYF
TRBV5-4,TRBD1,.,TRBJ1-1,TGTGCCAGCAGCGGTCCCGGGACAGGGAGGAGCACTGAAGCTTTCTTT,CASSGPGTGRSTEAFF
TRBV5-1,TRBD1,.,TRBJ2-7,TGCGCCAGCAGCTTGGGGCCGGGACAGGGAGCAAACCGGTACTCCTACGAGCAGTACTTC,CASSLGPGQGANRYSYEQYF
TRBV25-1,.,.,TRBJ2-2,TGTGCCAGCAGTGACCCGTTTGGAAGGGGACACGGGGAGCTGTTTTTT,CASSDPFGRGHGELFF
TRBV19,.,.,TRBJ1-2,TGTGCCAGTAGTATAGATCTGAGCTTCTATGGCTACACCTTC,CASSIDLSFYGYTF
TRBV6-1,.,.,TRBJ1-4,TGTGCCAGCAGTGATGATCCGTTCGGGGAAAAACTGTTTTTT,CASSDDPFGEKLFF
TRBV19,.,.,TRBJ1-1,TGTGCCAGTAGTAACGGGGTAGACACTGAAGCTTTCTTT,CASSNGVDTEAFF
TRBV30,TRBD1,.,TRBJ1-1,TGTGCCTGGTGGACAGGGGGTATTGAAGCTTTCTTT,CAWWTGGIEAFF
TRBV15,TRBD1,once,TRBJ1-2,TGTGCCACCAGCAGTCCCGGGACAGGGCCTGACTATGGCTACACCTTC,CATSSPGTGPDYGYTF
TRBV7-9,.,.,TRBJ2-1,TGTGCCAGCAGCTCGAATGAGCAGTTCTTC,CASSSNEQFF
TRBV25-1,.,.,TRBJ2-7,TGTGCCAGCAGTGCGATCCACGAGCAGTACTTC,CASSAIHEQYF
TRBV19,.,.,TRBJ2-6,TGTGCCAGTAGTAGGACTGCTGGGGCCAACGTCCTGACTTTC,CASSRTAGANVLTF
TRBV6-4,TRBD2,few,TRBJ2-3,TGTGCCAGCAGTGAACTAGCGGGAGCAGATACGCAGTATTTT,CASSELAGADTQYF
TRBV18,.,.,TRBJ1-2,TGTGCCAGCTCACGAGACAGCTACCTCTATGGCTACACCTTC,CASSRDSYLYGYTF
TRBV10-2,.,few,TRBJ2-1,TGCGCCAGCAGCGCTCGGACAGCCCCGGGGAATGAGCAGTTCTTC,CASSARTAPGNEQFF
TRBV7-2,.,.,TRBJ2-1,TGTGCCAGCAGCTTAGCACGGGAAAGGAATGAGCAGTTCTTC,CASSLARERNEQFF
TRBV5-4,.,.,TRBJ2-7,TGTGCCAGCAGCTTCGGTGCCGGCTACGAGCAGTACTTC,CASSFGAGYEQYF
TRBV6-4,.,.,TRBJ2-7,TGTGCCAGCAGTGACGTGGACAGATACGAGCAGTACTTC,CASSDVDRYEQYF
TRBV9,TRBD1,.,TRBJ1-2,TGTGCCAGCAGCGTTGGACAGGGGGTCATCTATGGCTACACCTTC,CASSVGQGVIYGYTF
TRBV29-1,.,.,TRBJ2-1,TGCAGCGTTGACAGTGGGGCCAATGAGCAGTTCTTC,CSVDSGANEQFF
TRBV5-4,TRBD2,.,TRBJ2-3,TGTGCCAGCAGCCTGGGACTAGCGGATTCCACAGATACGCAGTATTTT,CASSLGLADSTDTQYF